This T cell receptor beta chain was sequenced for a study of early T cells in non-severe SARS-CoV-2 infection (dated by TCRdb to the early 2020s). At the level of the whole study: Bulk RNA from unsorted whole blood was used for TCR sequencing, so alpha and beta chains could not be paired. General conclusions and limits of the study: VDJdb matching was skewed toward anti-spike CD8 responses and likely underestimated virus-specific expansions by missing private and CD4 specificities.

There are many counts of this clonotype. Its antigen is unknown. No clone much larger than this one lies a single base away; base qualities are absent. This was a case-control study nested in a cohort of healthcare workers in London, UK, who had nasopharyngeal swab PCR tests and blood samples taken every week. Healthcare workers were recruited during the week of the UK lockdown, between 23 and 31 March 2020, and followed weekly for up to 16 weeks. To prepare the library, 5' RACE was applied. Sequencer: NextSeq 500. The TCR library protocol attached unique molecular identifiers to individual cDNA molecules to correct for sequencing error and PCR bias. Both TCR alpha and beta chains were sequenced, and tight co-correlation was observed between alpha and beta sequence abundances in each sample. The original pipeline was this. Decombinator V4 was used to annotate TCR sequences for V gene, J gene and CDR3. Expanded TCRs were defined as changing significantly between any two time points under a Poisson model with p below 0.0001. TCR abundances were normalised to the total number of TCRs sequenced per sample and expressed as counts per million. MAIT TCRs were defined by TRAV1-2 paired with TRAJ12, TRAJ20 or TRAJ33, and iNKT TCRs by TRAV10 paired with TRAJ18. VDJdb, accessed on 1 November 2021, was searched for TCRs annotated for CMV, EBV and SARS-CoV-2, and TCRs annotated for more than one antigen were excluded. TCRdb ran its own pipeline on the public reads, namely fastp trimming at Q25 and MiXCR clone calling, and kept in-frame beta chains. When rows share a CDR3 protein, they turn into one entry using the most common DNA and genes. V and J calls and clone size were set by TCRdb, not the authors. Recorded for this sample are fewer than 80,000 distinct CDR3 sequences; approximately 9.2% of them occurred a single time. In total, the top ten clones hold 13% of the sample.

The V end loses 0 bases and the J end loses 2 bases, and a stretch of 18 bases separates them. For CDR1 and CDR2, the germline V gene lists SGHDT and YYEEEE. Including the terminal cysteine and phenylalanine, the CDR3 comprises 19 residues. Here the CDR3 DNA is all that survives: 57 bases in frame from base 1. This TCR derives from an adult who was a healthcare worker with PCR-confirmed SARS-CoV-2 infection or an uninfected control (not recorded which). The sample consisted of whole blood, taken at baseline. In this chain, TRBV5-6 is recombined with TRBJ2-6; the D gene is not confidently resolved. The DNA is TGTGCCAGCAGCTTGGCCAAGTCCCCCAGCCGCCCTGGGGCCAACGTCCTGACTTTC. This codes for CASSLAKSPSRPGANVLTF.